This T cell receptor beta chain came from a study of CD8+CD57+ T cells in acquired aplastic anemia. Study-level information: Sorted CD4+ and CD8+ cells gave a mean 3.2 ug DNA, range about 0.19 to 27.4 ug.

As to this clonotype: Antigen unknown. A much larger clone lies one base from this, so it may be a read error.

Both TCR beta VDJ combination and CDR3 sequence profiling were carried out. Genomic DNA was the template for this profiling. TCRdb re-called the reads with MiXCR, one entry per CDR3 protein. The data show about 200,000 distinct CDR3 sequences, about half seen once. Study-level results: Found in both controls and patients were twenty-nine CD8+ CDR3 sequences. Patients and controls were not found to differ significantly in CD8+ Simpson's diversity.

Only patients with CD8+CD57+ cell expansion on flow cytometry were chosen for sequencing. Therapy had not been given to patients before blood sampling. This clonotype was sampled from a human donor with aplastic anemia. The sequencing input was sorted CD4+, CD8+, or CD8+CD57+ T cells (not recorded which) from PBMCs.

Written as DNA, the CDR3 is TGTGCCAGCAGTCGGGTTGGGACAGAGAGTTACGATGAGCAGTTCTTC. It codes for CASSRVGTESYDEQFF. J is TRBJ2-1 and V is TRBV12-3 or TRBV12-4, with TRBD1 identical over 7 bases. The CDR3 has 16 residues. V lost 5 bases, J lost 8 bases, and 15 bases stayed unmatched.